A selection of T cell receptor beta chains follows, all from one sample in a study of blood T cell repertoires in COVID-19. TCRdb's table, derived via immunoSEQ multiplex PCR, lists solely in-frame clones and lacks some. The sample has about 190,000 clones, more than 80% seen once. Sequencing was performed on peripheral blood. These receptors were collected from a man aged 50 to 60 with acute or convalescent COVID-19. Both conserved end residues are part of each CDR3. The D gene is left open where the match is weak. A clone size is listed for some rows: how often the clone was seen (once, few, many), or a class if it is expanded.

- TRBJ2-5 TRBV7-8 TRBD2 CASSLRFGVLAGGPGYF TGTGCCAGCAGCTTACGGTTTGGTGTACTAGCGGGAGGCCCGGGGTACTTC
- TRBJ2-7 TRBV6-5 TRBD1 CASSRTGEDEQYF TGTGCCAGCAGTCGGACAGGGGAGGACGAGCAGTACTTC
- TRBJ1-6 TRBV19 TRBD1 CASSTGDRVLTNSPLHF TGTGCCAGTAGTACGGGGGACAGGGTGTTGACGAATTCACCCCTCCACTTT
- TRBJ1-1 TRBV10-3 - CAMMTALNTEAFF TGTGCCATGATGACAGCTTTGAACACTGAAGCTTTCTTT
- TRBJ2-2 TRBV28 TRBD2 CASSLWVGRTPARTNTGELFF TGTGCCAGCAGTTTATGGGTCGGGAGGACCCCTGCTCGGACCAACACCGGGGAGCTGTTTTTT
- TRBJ2-7 TRBV27 TRBD2 CASSTTSGRAFEQYF TGTGCCAGCAGTACGACTAGCGGGAGGGCCTTCGAGCAGTACTTC
once TRBJ2-5 TRBV28 TRBD1 CASRGQGFGTQYF TGTGCCAGCAGGGGACAGGGTTTCGGGACCCAGTACTTC
- TRBJ2-1 TRBV6-2/TRBV6-3 - CASSSTLYEQFF TGTGCCAGCAGTTCCACTTTATATGAGCAGTTCTTC
once TRBJ2-5 TRBV10-3 TRBD1 CAISGLPGQVGGTQYF TGTGCCATCAGTGGGCTTCCGGGACAGGTCGGCGGGACCCAGTACTTC
few TRBJ2-2 TRBV4-2 - CASSQTGSGELFF TGTGCCAGCAGCCAAACAGGGTCCGGGGAGCTGTTTTTT
once TRBJ2-5 TRBV3-1/TRBV3-2 TRBD2 CASSQGGAGGRETQYF TGTGCCAGCAGCCAAGGGGGCGCGGGGGGAAGGGAGACCCAGTACTTC
- TRBJ2-3 TRBV10-1 - CATRDHQGTDTQYF TGCGCCACCCGGGACCACCAGGGGACAGATACGCAGTATTTT
- TRBJ2-1 TRBV28 - CASSFPPHYNEQFF TGTGCCAGCAGTTTTCCCCCCCATTACAATGAGCAGTTCTTC
- TRBJ2-5 TRBV7-6 TRBD1 CASSFRRQGQETQYF TGTGCCAGCAGCTTTAGGCGACAGGGTCAAGAGACCCAGTACTTC
- TRBJ1-2 TRBV18 - CASSPQGRGDGYTF TGTGCCAGCTCACCTCAGGGAAGGGGCGATGGCTACACCTTC
- TRBJ2-1 TRBV4-1 TRBD2 CASSQGTSGYNEQFF TGCGCCAGCAGCCAGGGTACTAGCGGATACAATGAGCAGTTCTTC
- TRBJ1-2 TRBV28 - CASSLVQDPYGYTF TGTGCCAGCAGTTTAGTCCAGGATCCCTATGGCTACACCTTC
- TRBJ1-2 TRBV6-4 TRBD1 CASRPGTGYGGYTF TGTGCCAGCAGGCCAGGGACAGGCTATGGTGGCTACACCTTC
- TRBJ2-7 TRBV6-4 - CASSDSGEKGNEQYF TGTGCCAGCAGTGACTCCGGTGAGAAGGGGAACGAGCAGTACTTC
- TRBJ1-1 TRBV19 TRBD1 CASRKRQGPEAFF TGTGCCAGTAGGAAGAGACAGGGTCCTGAAGCTTTCTTT
- TRBJ2-7 TRBV5-8 TRBD1 CASSLPGTGALYEQYF TGTGCCAGCAGCTTACCCGGGACAGGGGCTCTCTACGAGCAGTACTTC
- TRBJ1-2 TRBV29-1 - CSVGGGLVGYTF TGCAGCGTGGGAGGTGGGCTAGTTGGCTACACCTTC
once TRBJ2-2 TRBV11-1 TRBD1 CASSAGQGGTGELFF TGTGCCAGCAGCGCGGGACAGGGGGGTACCGGGGAGCTGTTTTTT
- TRBJ1-3 TRBV18 TRBD1 CASSQNAGQGVGNTIYF TGTGCCAGCTCTCAAAACGCGGGCCAGGGGGTCGGAAACACCATATATTTT
- TRBJ2-4 TRBV27 TRBD2 CASSLFAGAANIQYF TGTGCCAGCAGTTTATTTGCGGGAGCGGCAAACATTCAGTACTTC
- TRBJ1-2 TRBV4-3 - CASSPGIRGGYGYTF TGCGCCAGCAGCCCAGGGATTAGGGGAGGCTATGGTTACACCTTC
- TRBJ1-5 TRBV28 TRBD1 CASSFGTGENQPQHF TGTGCCAGCAGTTTCGGGACAGGGGAGAATCAGCCCCAGCATTTT